The 26 T cell receptor beta chains below were found in one sample sequenced in a study of CD8+CD57+ T cells in acquired aplastic anemia. Before being chosen for sequencing, patients had shown CD8+CD57+ cell expansion by flow cytometry. Genomic DNA served as template for TCR beta VDJ and CDR3 profiling. In TCRdb, the reads were re-called with MiXCR into one record per CDR3 protein. There are hundreds of thousands of distinct CDR3 sequences in the sample; around 30% occur only once, and under 0.95% lies in the top ten. Sequenced sample: sorted CD4+, CD8+, or CD8+CD57+ T cells (not recorded which) from PBMCs. The source is a human donor with aplastic anemia.

The V gene is TRBV11-2, the J gene TRBJ1-2; 8 bases line up with TRBD1. This CDR3 contains 16 residues. Per the germline V gene, CDR1 is SGHAT and CDR2 is FQNNGV. J lost 4 bases, V lost 4 bases, and 11 bases had no gene match. The CDR3 DNA sequence: TGTGCCAGCAGCTCTTACTCGGGACAGGCGAGCTATGGCTACACCTTC. The encoded protein is CASSSYSGQASYGYTF.

The chain employs TRBV14 and TRBJ1-1; unclear D gene. V dropped 3 bases and J dropped 8 bases, with 19 bases sitting between them. CDR3 length: 15 residues. In germline, CDR1 is SGHDN, CDR2 FVKESK. The CDR3 sequence: CASSQHIGRIREAFF. The CDR3 region has the DNA TGTGCCAGCAGCCAGCATATCGGGCGGATCAGAGAAGCTTTCTTT.

The chain joins TRBV5-1 to TRBJ1-3; the match to TRBD1 covers 9 bases. This CDR3 is built from 14 residues. CDR1 SGHRS and CDR2 YFSETQ come from the germline V gene. The V segment lost 2 bases and the J segment 4 bases; nucleotides outside the gene matches: 1. The CDR3 DNA follows: TGCGCCAGCAGCTTCGGGACAGGGGGAAACACCATATATTTT. Translation gives CASSFGTGGNTIYF.

The sample holds many counts of this clonotype. This chain's CDR3 is CASSFWGGQGLDSPLHF. DNA for the CDR3: TGTGCCAGCAGCTTTTGGGGTGGACAGGGGTTGGATTCACCCCTCCACTTT. The rearrangement links TRBV7-8 to TRBJ1-6; 9 nucleotides align to TRBD1. CDR3 size: 17 residues. Germline V CDR1 and CDR2: SGHVS, FQNEAQ. The junction had 11 bases not matched to a gene; V was cut back by 3 bases and J by 8 bases.

This clonotype was seen many times. The chain joins TRBV12-3 or TRBV12-4 to TRBJ1-2; weak D call: TRBD1 (5 bases). V was clipped by 6 bases and J by 4 bases, with 12 bases between them. The CDR3 length is 13 residues. The CDR3 bases are TGTGCCAGCAGACCCACAGGTATCTATGGCTACACCTTC. Translated: CASRPTGIYGYTF.

This clonotype has only a few counts. The chain combines TRBV28 with TRBJ2-7, with D possibly being TRBD1 (6 bases). The germline V and J ends were trimmed by 3 bases and 7 bases, with 13 bases remaining between them. CDR3 length: 13 amino acids. CDR1 MDHEN and CDR2 SYDVKM come from the germline V gene. CDR3 in DNA: TGTGCCAGCAGTTTGTTGGGACAAGGAGAGCAGTACTTC. Its translation is CASSLLGQGEQYF.

This clonotype has more than one count but fewer than ten. In nucleotides, the CDR3 is TGCAGCGTGAGGACAGGGACGGGGCCTGAAGCTTTCTTT. Translating it yields CSVRTGTGPEAFF. The J gene is TRBJ1-1, the V gene TRBV29-1; 8 nucleotides match TRBD1. The length of the CDR3 is 13 residues. V lost 6 bases and J lost 6; bases outside the gene matches: 9. Looked up from germline, CDR1 is SQVTM and CDR2 is ANQGSEA.

This clonotype has a handful of counts. This rearrangement joins TRBV5-6 to TRBJ2-1, with D perhaps matching TRBD2 (5 bases). Trimming took 0 bases from V and 6 from J, leaving 10 bases between them. The CDR3 loop spans 14 amino acids. The V gene's germline CDR1 is SGHDT and CDR2 YYEEEE. The CDR3 nucleotides read TGTGCCAGCAGCTTGGTGACTATCGGCAATGAGCAGTTCTTC. It yields the protein CASSLVTIGNEQFF. The whole variable domain, remainder taken from reference TRBV5-6 and TRBJ2-1, is DAGVTQSPTHLIKTRGQQVTLRCSPKSGHDTVSWYQQALGQGPQFIFQYYEEEERQRGNFPDRFSGHQFPNYSSELNVNALLLGDSALYLCASSLVTIGNEQFFGPGTRLTVL.

This clonotype has just a few counts. This chain links TRBV12-3 or TRBV12-4 with TRBJ1-3; D call uncertain. V shed 2 bases and J shed 4 bases, with 6 bases lying between them. The length of the CDR3 is 13 residues. The CDR3 protein is CASSLSAGNTIYF. Here the CDR3 DNA reads TGTGCCAGCAGTTTATCCGCGGGAAACACCATATATTTT.

This clonotype showed up just a few times. J is TRBJ2-1 and V is TRBV9, with 9 nucleotides matching TRBD2. The CDR3 is 17 residues long. CDR1 and CDR2 (germline): SGDLS, YYNGEE. J lost 6 bases, V lost 0 bases, and 10 bases had no gene match. Here the CDR3 reads CASSVDHSSGTINEQFF. The CDR3 bases are TGTGCCAGCAGCGTAGACCATTCTAGCGGGACCATCAATGAGCAGTTCTTC.

The chain couples TRBV19 to TRBJ2-7; tentative D call: TRBD1 (5 bases). V shed 5 bases and J shed 2 bases, with 13 bases lying between them. Germline CDR1 is LNHDA and CDR2 is SQIVND (reference sequence). This CDR3 is built from 14 residues. For the CDR3, the DNA is TGTGCCAGTAGTGCACAGGAAGAACCCTACGAGCAGTACTTC. This sequence encodes CASSAQEEPYEQYF.

For this clonotype: At one boundary the junction diverges from the germline segment, which might be a read error. The chain joins TRBV11-2 to TRBJ2-2; 12 bases are a match to TRBD2. CDR1 SGHAT and CDR2 FQNNGV come from the germline V gene. This CDR3 has 17 amino acids. In nucleotides, the CDR3 is TGTGCCAGCAGCAGCAGGACTAGCGGGGCGAACGCCGGGGAGCTGTTTTTT. This codes for CASSSRTSGANAGELFF.

The sample holds many counts of this clonotype. This chain joins TRBV7-8 and TRBJ2-5, with a weak D call TRBD1 (5 bases). V was shortened by 1 base and J by 4 bases, with 7 bases between the two germline ends. CDR3 size: 13 residues. Germline lookup yields CDR1 SGHVS and CDR2 FQNEAQ. The CDR3: CASSLGRGETQYF. CDR3 coding DNA: TGTGCCAGCAGCTTAGGAAGGGGAGAGACCCAGTACTTC.

The chain uses TRBV24-1 and TRBJ2-2; D gene unclear. The CDR3 runs 14 residues. Per germline, CDR1 KGHDR and CDR2 SFDVKD. Trimming stripped 7 bases from V and 4 bases from J, with 12 bases between. CDR3 loop: CATSRTASTGELFF. CDR3 DNA: TGTGCCACCAGCAGGACGGCGAGCACCGGGGAGCTGTTTTTT.

The chain has TRBV20-1 and TRBJ2-5, with TRBD2 identical over 12 bases. From germline, CDR1 is DFQATT and CDR2 SNEGSKA (reference sequence). This CDR3 comprises 14 residues. The V gene end was trimmed by 7 bases and the J gene end by 0 bases; junction bases not matched to a gene: 3. The CDR3 DNA is TGCAGTGGCCGGACTAGCGGGAACCAAGAGACCCAGTACTTC. Translation: CSGRTSGNQETQYF.

This clonotype was picked up many times. V is TRBV20-1 and J is TRBJ2-7, with D possibly matching TRBD2 (7 bases). The germline gives CDR1 DFQATT, CDR2 SNEGSKA (reference sequence). The CDR3 covers 12 residues. Trimming removed 2 bases at V and 5 bases at J, with 10 bases between. CDR3 nucleotides: TGCAGTGCTAGACGGGGGGCCGACGAGCAGTACTTC. It is translated as CSARRGADEQYF.

Only a few counts were recorded for this clonotype. V gene TRBV20-1 combines with J gene TRBJ2-1; perhaps TRBD2 as D (5 bases). The CDR3 has 14 residues. CDR1 is DFQATT, CDR2 SNEGSKA, per germline (reference sequence). V was pared by 8 bases and J by 1 base, with 15 bases between. In nucleotides, the CDR3 is TGCAGTACCACTCGTGGGAGTTCCTACAATGAGCAGTTCTTC. Its protein is CSTTRGSSYNEQFF.

This clonotype was recorded many times. This rearrangement joins TRBV2 to TRBJ2-7, with 9 bases lining up with TRBD1. Germline CDR1 SNHLY, CDR2 FYNNEI. J lost 8 bases, V lost 3 bases, and 8 bases had no gene match. The CDR3 has 14 residues. The CDR3 sequence: CASSEDRGGRQQYF. The CDR3 nucleotides read TGTGCCAGCAGTGAGGACAGGGGAGGTCGGCAGCAGTACTTC. The full variable domain, with the rest looked up from reference TRBV2 and TRBJ2-7, is EPEVTQTPSHQVTQMGQEVILRCVPISNHLYFYWYRQILGQKVEFLVSFYNNEISEKSEIFDDQFSVERPDGSNFTLKIRSTKLEDSAMYFCASSEDRGGRQQYFGPGTRLTVT.

This clonotype has a single count. J is TRBJ1-6 and V is TRBV5-1; D uncertain. V lost 0 bases and J lost 0, with 13 bases in between. This CDR3 is 18 amino acids long. The V gene's germline CDR1 is SGHRS and CDR2 YFSETQ. The CDR3 DNA is TGCGCCAGCAGCTTGGCGGACCCGATGAACTCCTATAATTCACCCCTCCACTTT. Amino acids: CASSLADPMNSYNSPLHF. Drawing the rest from reference TRBV5-1 and TRBJ1-6, the complete variable domain is KAGVTQTPRYLIKTRGQQVTLSCSPISGHRSVSWYQQTPGQGLQFLFEYFSETQRNKGNFPGRFSGRQFSNSRSEMNVSTLELGDSALYLCASSLADPMNSYNSPLHFGNGTRLTVT.

The genes are TRBV2 and TRBJ2-7, with D perhaps matching TRBD1 or TRBD2 (5 bases each). The last part of the DNA fits TRBJ2-1 better; the J call may be wrong. The CDR3 extends over 14 amino acids. Germline CDR1 reads SNHLY; CDR2 reads FYNNEI. The CDR3 protein is CASSAGTRSYEQFF. The DNA for the CDR3 is TGTGCCAGCAGTGCCGGGACGAGGAGCTACGAGCAGTTCTTC.

This clonotype has ten or more counts. This rearrangement joins TRBV10-2 to TRBJ2-5; TRBD1 or TRBD2 may be the D gene (6 bases each). CDR3 length: 13 amino acids. Germline values: CDR1 WSHSY, CDR2 SAAADI. V was shortened by 4 bases and J by 1 base, with 7 bases between the two germline ends. The DNA of the CDR3 is TGCGCCAGCAGTGGGGGGGCCCAAGAGACCCAGTACTTC. Its translation: CASSGGAQETQYF.

Ten or more counts support this clonotype. The CDR3 protein is CASSEWVGNQPQHF. In DNA form, the CDR3 reads TGTGCCAGCAGTGAATGGGTAGGCAATCAGCCCCAGCATTTT. The V and J genes are TRBV6-1 and TRBJ1-5; D remains unclear. With 2 bases removed from V and 2 bases from J, the gap between germline ends came to 7 bases. This CDR3 region has 14 residues. Per the germline V gene, CDR1 is MNHNS and CDR2 is SASEGT.

This clonotype appeared a few times. The V gene is TRBV14, the J gene TRBJ2-7; no clear D. Germline CDR1 and CDR2: SGHDN and FVKESK. The length of the CDR3 is 18 residues. V was clipped by 0 bases and J by 2 bases, with 20 bases between them. CDR3 sequence: CASSQDQAVSLPPYEQYF. Written as DNA, the CDR3 is TGTGCCAGCAGCCAAGATCAGGCAGTTTCTCTTCCTCCCTACGAGCAGTACTTC. Looking up the rest from reference TRBV14 and TRBJ2-7 gives the full variable domain: EAGVTQFPSHSVIEKGQTVTLRCDPISGHDNLYWYRRVMGKEIKFLLHFVKESKQDESGMPNNRFLAERTGGTYSTLKVQPAELEDSGVYFCASSQDQAVSLPPYEQYFGPGTRLTVT.

The V and J genes are TRBV2 and TRBJ2-7, with 8 bases lining up with TRBD1. Trimming took 6 bases from V and 0 from J; bases not matched to a gene: 7. In germline, CDR1 is SNHLY, CDR2 FYNNEI. This CDR3 region has 15 residues. The CDR3: CASSPTDRVSYEQYF. The CDR3 DNA reads TGTGCCAGCAGCCCCACGGACAGGGTCTCCTACGAGCAGTACTTC.

This clonotype appeared many times. The chain carries TRBV20-1 and TRBJ1-3; weak D call: TRBD1 (6 bases). With 2 bases removed from V and 8 bases from J, the gap between germline ends came to 13 bases. This CDR3 contains 13 residues. Germline loops: CDR1 DFQATT, CDR2 SNEGSKA (reference sequence). CDR3 coding DNA: TGCAGTGCTAGAAGAACATACAGGGACACCATATATTTT. Amino acids: CSARRTYRDTIYF.

The rearrangement links TRBV6-1 to TRBJ2-1, with no clear D. From germline, CDR1 is MNHNS and CDR2 SASEGT. The CDR3 has 15 residues. Deletions cut 6 bases from V and 4 bases from J, with 16 bases between. The CDR3 DNA follows: TGTGCCAGCAGACTTCTCTCAGCTCTATACAATGAGCAGTTCTTC. The encoded protein is CASRLLSALYNEQFF.